Here is one T cell receptor (beta chain) with its context. Its matching antigen is unknown. These data are taken from a study of cytomegalovirus exposure and HLA in healthy donors. The study's findings and limits: A missense variant in DCLRE1C was later tied to TCR beta V- and J-gene trimming.

The PCR was carried out with 60 Vbeta primers and 13 Jbeta primers. Some clones are missing from TCRdb's copy, which holds only in-frame ones; the method was immunoSEQ multiplex PCR. The sample consists of 150,000 to 200,000 clones, around 79% of them appearing once. The source material was PBMCs. This sequence was found in a woman aged 45-65 years in good health and CMV-seronegative.

The CDR3 sequence is CASSPYPRALTDTQYF. The CDR3 DNA reads as TGTGCCAGCTCCCCATATCCTCGAGCATTAACAGATACGCAGTATTTT. This rearrangement joins TRBV2 to TRBJ2-3; D is ambiguous. V lost 8 bases and J 3 bases, leaving 21 bases between the germline ends. Germline V gene sequence: CDR1 SNHLY, CDR2 FYNNEI. The CDR3 is 16 amino acids. The whole variable domain, filled in from reference TRBV2 and TRBJ2-3, reads EPEVTQTPSHQVTQMGQEVILRCVPISNHLYFYWYRQILGQKVEFLVSFYNNEISEKSEIFDDQFSVERPDGSNFTLKIRSTKLEDSAMYFCASSPYPRALTDTQYFGPGTRLTVL.